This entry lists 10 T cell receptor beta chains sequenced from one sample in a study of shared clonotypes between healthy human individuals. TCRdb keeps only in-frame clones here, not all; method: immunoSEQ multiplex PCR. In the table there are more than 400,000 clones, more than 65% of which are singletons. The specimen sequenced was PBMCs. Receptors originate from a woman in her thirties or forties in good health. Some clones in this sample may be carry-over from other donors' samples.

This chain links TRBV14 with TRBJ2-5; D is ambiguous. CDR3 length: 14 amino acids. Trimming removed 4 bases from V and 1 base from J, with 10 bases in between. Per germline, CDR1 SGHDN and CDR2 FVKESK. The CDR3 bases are TGTGCCAGCAGCCCCTCCAGTCTCCAAGAGACCCAGTACTTC. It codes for CASSPSSLQETQYF.

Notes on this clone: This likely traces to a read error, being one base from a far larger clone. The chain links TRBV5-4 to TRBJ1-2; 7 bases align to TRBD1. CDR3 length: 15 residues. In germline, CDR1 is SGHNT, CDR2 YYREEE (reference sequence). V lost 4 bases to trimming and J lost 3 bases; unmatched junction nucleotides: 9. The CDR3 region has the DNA TGTGCCAGCAGCATAGTGACAGGGACGTACTATGGCTACACCTTC. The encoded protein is CASSIVTGTYYGYTF.

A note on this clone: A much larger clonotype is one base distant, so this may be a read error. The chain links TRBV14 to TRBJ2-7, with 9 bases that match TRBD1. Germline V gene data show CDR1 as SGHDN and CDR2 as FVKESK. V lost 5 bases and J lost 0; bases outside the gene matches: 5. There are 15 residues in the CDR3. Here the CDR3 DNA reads TGTGCCAGCAGCAAGCGGACAGGGGACTCCTACGAGCAGTACTTC. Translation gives CASSKRTGDSYEQYF. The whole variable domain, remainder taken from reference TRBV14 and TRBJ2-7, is EAGVTQFPSHSVIEKGQTVTLRCDPISGHDNLYWYRRVMGKEIKFLLHFVKESKQDESGMPNNRFLAERTGGTYSTLKVQPAELEDSGVYFCASSKRTGDSYEQYFGPGTRLTVT.

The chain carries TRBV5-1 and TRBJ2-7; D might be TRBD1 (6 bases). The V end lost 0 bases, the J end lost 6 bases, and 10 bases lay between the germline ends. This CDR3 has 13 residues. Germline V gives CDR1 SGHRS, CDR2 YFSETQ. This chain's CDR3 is CASSLDTGFEQYF. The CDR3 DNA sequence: TGCGCCAGCAGCTTGGATACAGGGTTCGAGCAGTACTTC. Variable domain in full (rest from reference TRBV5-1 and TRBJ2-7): KAGVTQTPRYLIKTRGQQVTLSCSPISGHRSVSWYQQTPGQGLQFLFEYFSETQRNKGNFPGRFSGRQFSNSRSEMNVSTLELGDSALYLCASSLDTGFEQYFGPGTRLTVT.

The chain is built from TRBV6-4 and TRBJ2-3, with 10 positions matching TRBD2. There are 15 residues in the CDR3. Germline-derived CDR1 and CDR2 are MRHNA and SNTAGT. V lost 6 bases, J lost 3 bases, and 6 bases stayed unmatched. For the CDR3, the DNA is TGTGCCAGCAGAGAGACTAGCGGGCCGACAGATACGCAGTATTTT. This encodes CASRETSGPTDTQYF.

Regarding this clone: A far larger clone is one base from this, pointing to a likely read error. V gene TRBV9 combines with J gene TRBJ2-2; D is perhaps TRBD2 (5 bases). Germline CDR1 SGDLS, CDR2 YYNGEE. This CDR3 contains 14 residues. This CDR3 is CASSVSGNTRELFF. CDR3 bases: TGTGCCAGCAGCGTATCGGGGAACACCAGGGAGCTGTTTTTT.

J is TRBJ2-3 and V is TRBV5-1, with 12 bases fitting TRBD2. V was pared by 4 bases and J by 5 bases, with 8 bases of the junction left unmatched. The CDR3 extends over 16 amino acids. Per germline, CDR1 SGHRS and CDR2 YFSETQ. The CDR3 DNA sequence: TGCGCCAGCAGCCACGGACTAGCGGGAATGATAGATACGCAGTATTTT. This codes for CASSHGLAGMIDTQYF.

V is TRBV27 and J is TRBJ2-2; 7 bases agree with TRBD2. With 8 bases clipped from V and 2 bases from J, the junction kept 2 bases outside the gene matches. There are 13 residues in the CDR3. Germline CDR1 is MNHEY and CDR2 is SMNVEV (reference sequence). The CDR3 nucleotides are TGTGCCAGCCGGGACTACAACACCGGGGAGCTGTTTTTT. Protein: CASRDYNTGELFF.

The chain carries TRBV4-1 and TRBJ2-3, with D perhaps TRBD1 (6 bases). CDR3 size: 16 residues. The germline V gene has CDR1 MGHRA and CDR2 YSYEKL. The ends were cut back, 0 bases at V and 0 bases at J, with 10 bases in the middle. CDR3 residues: CASSQEGQPSTDTQYF. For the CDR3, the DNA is TGCGCCAGCAGCCAAGAAGGACAGCCAAGCACAGATACGCAGTATTTT.

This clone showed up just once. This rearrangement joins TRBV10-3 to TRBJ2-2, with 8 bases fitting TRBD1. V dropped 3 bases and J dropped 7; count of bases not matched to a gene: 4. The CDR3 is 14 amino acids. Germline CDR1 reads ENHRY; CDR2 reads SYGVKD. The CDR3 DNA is TGTGCCATCAGTGATGGACAGGGAAACGGGGAGCTGTTTTTT. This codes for CAISDGQGNGELFF.